This T cell receptor beta chain emerged from a study of CD8 T cells in Susac syndrome. Study results and caveats: The relatively small number of individuals in the TCR sequencing and HLA analysis was acknowledged by the study.

It was with random hexamers that about 0.45 to 1 ug RNA was reverse transcribed. The authors amplified TCR beta CDR3 across 54 Vbeta and 13 Jbeta using immunoSEQ multiplex PCR. Each CDR3 protein is one row after TCRdb ran MiXCR on the immunoSEQ multiplex PCR reads. The sample includes around 200,000 distinct CDR3 sequences, just under 95% of them seen just once. The authors negatively isolated CD8+ and CD4+ T cells and FACS-enriched TEMRA cells. Comments on this clonotype: The antigen remains unidentified.

Trimming shortened V by 6 bases and J by 4 bases, and 10 bases separated the two germline ends. Per germline, CDR1 DFQATT and CDR2 SNEGSKA (reference sequence). This CDR3 comprises 12 residues. Sequenced material: CD4+ T cells from PBMCs. The chain couples TRBV20-1 to TRBJ1-5; unclear D gene. The clonotype was recovered from a human donor with multiple sclerosis. The CDR3 is CSAGRLNQPQHF. The CDR3 DNA is TGCAGTGCCGGAAGGCTGAATCAGCCCCAGCATTTT.